One and the same sample provided the 13 T cell receptor beta chains below, sequenced in a study of PD-1 blockade in mismatch repair-deficient tumors. Generated by immunoSEQ multiplex PCR, the TCRdb table keeps only in-frame clones and is missing some. The sample contains under 150,000 clones, about 86% of which appear only once. Sequenced here: peripheral blood, sampled 44 weeks after starting pembrolizumab. Receptors were obtained from an adult with mismatch repair-deficient cancer.

The chain combines TRBV5-1 with TRBJ1-1, with a possible D match to TRBD1 (5 bases). V lost 2 bases and J lost 7, with 9 bases in between. The CDR3 consists of 12 residues. Germline V lookup: CDR1 SGHRS, CDR2 YFSETQ. Here the CDR3 DNA reads TGCGCCAGCAGCTTAGAGGGGATTGAAGCTTTCTTT. Translated, it gives CASSLEGIEAFF.

This clone showed up just a few times. The chain carries TRBV28 and TRBJ2-6; no reliable D call. The CDR3 runs 16 residues. Trimming removed 8 bases from V and 0 bases from J, with 14 bases in between. The V gene's germline CDR1 is MDHEN and CDR2 SYDVKM. The CDR3 loop is CASRELSDSGANVLTF. The CDR3 DNA is TGTGCCAGCCGAGAACTGAGCGACTCTGGGGCCAACGTCCTGACTTTC.

CDR3 nucleotide sequence: TGTGCCAGCAGTAAGGGACAATCAGCCTACGAGCAGTACTTC. Residues: CASSKGQSAYEQYF. The rearrangement links TRBV6-5 to TRBJ2-7; D perhaps matches TRBD1 (6 bases). The CDR3 is made up of 14 amino acids. The germline V gene has CDR1 MNHEY and CDR2 SVGAGI. V dropped 5 bases and J dropped 2 bases, with 13 bases sitting between them.

The J gene is TRBJ2-7, the V gene TRBV6-5; 8 positions agree with TRBD1. CDR3 length: 14 residues. Trimming removed 4 bases from V and 2 bases from J; junction bases left unmatched: 4. CDR1 is MNHEY and CDR2 is SVGAGI in the germline V gene. The CDR3 reads CASSSPQGAYEQYF. CDR3 in DNA: TGTGCCAGCAGTTCCCCACAGGGGGCCTACGAGCAGTACTTC.

The rearrangement links TRBV11-3 to TRBJ2-7; D may be TRBD2 (7 bases). The V end was cut by 5 bases, the J end by 5 bases, with 13 bases between. There are 13 residues in the CDR3. Germline assignment: CDR1 SGHNT and CDR2 YENEEA. The DNA of the CDR3 is TGTGCCAGCAGCCTGAGGGGGGGAAACGAGCAGTACTTC. Its protein is CASSLRGGNEQYF.

The genes are TRBV30 and TRBJ2-2, with 7 bases that match TRBD1. With 5 bases clipped from V and 2 bases from J, the junction kept 8 bases outside the gene matches. There are 15 residues in the CDR3. Per the germline V gene, CDR1 is GTSNPN and CDR2 is SVGIG (reference sequence). CDR3 in DNA: TGTGCCTGGCAGGGGGAATCACTTAACACCGGGGAGCTGTTTTTT. This translates into CAWQGESLNTGELFF.

The chain employs TRBV28 and TRBJ2-7; D gene uncertain. V gave up 2 bases and J gave up 2 bases, with 7 bases separating them. Germline CDR1 and CDR2: MDHEN and SYDVKM. The CDR3 is 13 residues long. The CDR3 protein is CASSLNSPYEQYF. The CDR3 region has the DNA TGTGCCAGCAGTTTAAACAGTCCCTACGAGCAGTACTTC.

The J gene is TRBJ2-5, the V gene TRBV27; D unresolved. Germline values: CDR1 MNHEY, CDR2 SMNVEV (reference sequence). The CDR3 runs to 13 residues. Between the trimmed V and J ends, which lost 2 bases and 4 bases, there was a span of 8 bases. In DNA form, the CDR3 reads TGTGCCAGCAGTTTAAAGGGTGGAGAGACCCAGTACTTC. It translates to CASSLKGGETQYF.

The chain uses TRBV4-3 and TRBJ2-5; 7 bases align to TRBD1. The V segment lost 0 bases and the J segment 5 bases; nucleotides outside the gene matches: 6. The CDR3 totals 15 residues. The V gene's germline CDR1 is LGHNA and CDR2 YSLEER. The CDR3 DNA reads TGCGCCAGCAGCCAAGAAATCGGGACAGCGGAGACCCAGTACTTC. It codes for CASSQEIGTAETQYF.

This clone occurred many times. V usage is TRBV6-1 and J usage is TRBJ2-4; 9 bases are shared with TRBD2. The germline V gene encodes CDR1 MNHNS and CDR2 SASEGT. Germline trimming cut 3 bases from V and 9 bases from J; bases unmatched to any gene: 6. The CDR3 extends over 14 amino acids. CDR3 sequence: CASSDLAGEGIQYF. In nucleotides, the CDR3 is TGTGCCAGCAGTGACTTAGCGGGAGAGGGCATTCAGTACTTC.

The rearrangement joins TRBV12-5 to TRBJ2-2; D is ambiguous. Germline CDR1 reads LGHNT; CDR2 reads FRNRAP. V dropped 6 bases and J dropped 6 bases, with 14 bases sitting between them. The CDR3 sequence is 14 residues long. As DNA, the CDR3 is TGTGCTAGTGGCCCCAGAGTTTTAGCCGGGGAGCTGTTTTTT. Amino acids: CASGPRVLAGELFF. The full variable domain, rest sourced from reference TRBV12-5 and TRBJ2-2, is DARVTQTPRHKVTEMGQEVTMRCQPILGHNTVFWYRQTMMQGLELLAYFRNRAPLDDSGMPKDRFSAEMPDATLATLKIQPSEPRDSAVYFCASGPRVLAGELFFGEGSRLTVL.

The genes are TRBV28 and TRBJ2-1, with a possible D match to TRBD1 (5 bases). V was clipped by 7 bases and J by 0 bases, with 19 bases between them. This CDR3 has 17 residues. Germline V gene lookup returns CDR1 MDHEN and CDR2 SYDVKM. CDR3 bases: TGTGCCAGCACTCTGGTAGGTCACAGGAGCTCCTACAATGAGCAGTTCTTC. Protein sequence: CASTLVGHRSSYNEQFF.

CDR3 nucleotides: TGTGCCAGCGCAGACAGGGTTCAGGATACGCAGTATTTT. It yields the protein CASADRVQDTQYF. The gene calls are TRBV7-9 and TRBJ2-3; 7 positions match TRBD1. V gave up 8 bases and J gave up 6 bases; unmatched junction bases: 8. Germline V gene lookup returns CDR1 SEHNR and CDR2 FQNEAQ (reference sequence). The CDR3 sequence is 13 residues long.